Presented here are 8 T cell receptor beta chains from one specimen sequenced in a study of cytomegalovirus exposure and HLA in healthy donors. The PCR employed 60 Vbeta primers together with 13 Jbeta primers. This table comes from immunoSEQ multiplex PCR, and its TCRdb copy is limited to in-frame clones, with some not included. The sample has more than 110,000 clones; roughly four fifths are singletons. The sequenced material came from PBMCs. These receptors were collected from a woman between 50 and 59 years old in good health and CMV-seropositive.

V gene TRBV6-5 combines with J gene TRBJ2-3; the D gene is possibly TRBD2 (6 bases). Germline assignment: CDR1 MNHEY and CDR2 SVGAGI. The CDR3 length is 15 residues. Trimming removed 0 bases from V and 4 bases from J, with 11 bases in between. DNA for the CDR3: TGTGCCAGCAGTTACTCCTCGGGAGCCCCAGATACGCAGTATTTT. This translates into CASSYSSGAPDTQYF.

CDR3 in amino acids: CASSPAGLAGSGPQYF. Here the CDR3 DNA reads TGTGCCAGCAGCCCGGCCGGACTAGCGGGGTCAGGGCCGCAGTATTTT. This chain joins TRBV5-4 and TRBJ2-3; TRBD2 aligns across 12 bases. Germline CDR1 SGHNT, CDR2 YYREEE (reference sequence). V trimming: 4 bases; J trimming: 10 bases; junction bases outside the gene matches: 13. This CDR3 region has 16 residues. The full variable domain, in which reference TRBV5-4 and TRBJ2-3 provide the parts outside the CDR3, is ETGVTQSPTHLIKTRGQQVTLRCSSQSGHNTVSWYQQALGQGPQFIFQYYREEENGRGNFPPRFSGLQFPNYSSELNVNALELDDSALYLCASSPAGLAGSGPQYFGPGTRLTVL.

The chain combines TRBV14 with TRBJ1-6; 8 bases are a match to TRBD1. J was trimmed by 6 bases and V by 5 bases; bases with no gene match: 6. There are 15 residues in the CDR3. Germline CDR1 is SGHDN and CDR2 is FVKESK. CDR3 nucleotides: TGTGCCAGCAGCGACTGGGACAGGCGTAATTCACCCCTCCACTTT. The encoded protein is CASSDWDRRNSPLHF.

Only one count was recorded for this clone. CDR3 in amino acids: CASSQGRSTDTQYF. CDR3 in DNA: TGTGCCAGCAGTCAAGGGAGGAGCACAGATACGCAGTATTTT. The gene calls are TRBV11-3 and TRBJ2-3; D possibly corresponds to TRBD2 (6 bases). The CDR3 contains 14 residues. V was shortened by 6 bases and J by 0 bases, with 10 bases between the two germline ends. The germline CDR1 and CDR2 sequences are SGHNT and YENEEA. Full variable domain (outside the CDR3, taken from reference TRBV11-3 and TRBJ2-3): EAGVVQSPRYKIIEKKQPVAFWCNPISGHNTLYWYLQNLGQGPELLIRYENEEAVDDSQLPKDRFSAERLKGVDSTLKIQPAELGDSAVYLCASSQGRSTDTQYFGPGTRLTVL.

The rearrangement uses TRBV4-2 and TRBJ1-6; 8 bases match TRBD1. Germline V lookup: CDR1 LGHNA, CDR2 YNFKEQ. After removal of 4 bases from V and 9 bases from J, the junction contained 11 bases not matched to a gene. The CDR3 is made up of 16 amino acids. This CDR3 reads CASSPHIQGAGSPLHF. Here the CDR3 DNA reads TGTGCCAGCAGCCCCCACATCCAGGGGGCAGGTTCACCCCTCCACTTT.

This chain connects TRBV6-4 to TRBJ2-4, with 8 bases lining up with TRBD1. The CDR3 length is 13 residues. Germline V gene data show CDR1 as MRHNA and CDR2 as SNTAGT. After removal of 7 bases from V and 10 bases from J, the junction contained 9 bases not matched to a gene. The CDR3 loop reads CASTSPGTGIQYF. In nucleotides, the CDR3 is TGTGCCAGCACATCACCCGGGACAGGAATTCAGTACTTC.

The rearrangement uses TRBV4-2 and TRBJ2-3, with D possibly being TRBD2 (5 bases). V lost 3 bases to trimming and J lost 3 bases, with 13 bases between them. The CDR3 consists of 15 residues. Germline V gene lookup returns CDR1 LGHNA and CDR2 YNFKEQ. The CDR3, as DNA: TGTGCCAGCAGCCAGGAAGCGGTTGGGACAGATACGCAGTATTTT. Its translation: CASSQEAVGTDTQYF.

The chain links TRBV2 to TRBJ2-3; D unclear. The germline V gene has CDR1 SNHLY and CDR2 FYNNEI. The CDR3 sequence is 13 residues long. V was trimmed by 5 bases and J by 6 bases, leaving 12 bases between them. The DNA of the CDR3 is TGTGCCAGCAGTTCCGAGTCGAGGGATACGCAGTATTTT. Translation: CASSSESRDTQYF.